This T cell receptor (beta chain) was sequenced in a study of glioma-infiltrating T cells after dendritic cell vaccination (dated by TCRdb to 2015 to 2016). With respect to the entire study: The cohort included some 15 glioblastoma patients drawn from Phase I and II dendritic cell vaccination trials, of whom 9 were newly diagnosed and 6 had recurrent disease. Patients received autologous tumor lysate-pulsed dendritic cell vaccination between the early 2000s and the early 2010s. To make the vaccine, monocyte-derived dendritic cells were cultured for about seven days with IL-4 and GM-CSF and then pulsed overnight with autologous tumor lysate. Each patient got three intradermal injections of the dendritic cell vaccine, spaced at biweekly intervals, in the arm below the axilla. In glioblastoma patients vaccinated with dendritic cells, deep sequencing of TCR beta CDR3 regions served to measure the amount of tumor-infiltrating lymphocytes and to compare repertoires between tumor and blood. Survival after dendritic cell vaccination was correlated with TCR sequencing metrics, such as TIL content and the overlap between tumor and blood repertoires. The study at large found these results: After dendritic cell vaccination, a higher estimated pretreatment TIL content predicted longer time to progression and overall survival. The cohort was small and heterogeneous, few patients had complete blood and tumor sets, and even fewer had initial-recurrent tumor pairs. TCR clonality showed no direct relationship with survival, which suggests that a diverse polyclonal response may matter. The three-group TCR overlap response model was described as speculative and requiring prospective validation.

The meaning of the sample's time point label: after dendritic cell vaccination, including at tumor progression/relapse. Patients were selected for having adequate residual fresh-frozen tumor tissue and more than two years of available survival data. An isocitrate dehydrogenase mutation was not carried by any of the glioblastoma patients, although molecular status was otherwise variable. PBMC were collected before vaccination, two weeks after the third vaccination, and at tumor progression when it occurred. Genomic DNA was extracted with the Qiagen DNeasy Blood extraction Kit. Worth noting for this clone: The target of this receptor is not known. Per-base qualities were not stored, and no clone one base away is much larger.

Using the immunoSEQ assay, TCRB CDR3 regions were amplified from 2 to 2.5 micrograms of genomic DNA, or from all available DNA when less than that was on hand. For multiplex PCR, 60 forward primers for TCR V beta segments and 13 reverse primers for J beta segments were used. To estimate the number of reads per starting template, synthetic control templates were added to each sample at limiting dilution. The Illumina HiSeq System generated 87 bp sequencing reads. Turning to the authors' computational methods: To remove PCR and sequencing errors, closely related sequences were merged with a nearest neighbor algorithm. TCR overlap was measured as the percentage of unique tumor TCR beta sequences also present in the same patient's peripheral blood. As stored in TCRdb, this immuneACCESS dataset retains in-frame rearrangements with V and J assigned. A fraction of the clones does not appear; measured against another copy, unresolved V genes explain less than half of the discrepancy, and the remainder lacks a known reason. V and J calls and clone size are copied from that table; D and trimming were computed from the DNA. This sample holds about 76,000 clones; about nine tenths were observed only once. Of the sample, approximately 2.2% is held by the ten largest clones.

From the cysteine up to the phenylalanine, the CDR3 has a length of 16 residues. Just CDR3 DNA is preserved here, 48 bases in frame from base 1. From a lookup of the germline V gene, CDR1 and CDR2 are SNHLY and FYNNEI. A distance of 19 bases separates the germline ends of V and J, which lose 7 bases and 4 bases respectively. Material: blood, obtained after dendritic cell vaccination. The clonotype was recovered from a human donor with glioblastoma. The V and J genes are TRBV2 and TRBJ1-4; TRBD1 is perhaps the D gene, given 5 matching bases. The DNA is TGTGCCAGCAACATGTTTGGACAAGTCTTTAATGAAAAACTGTTTTTT. It translates as CASNMFGQVFNEKLFF.